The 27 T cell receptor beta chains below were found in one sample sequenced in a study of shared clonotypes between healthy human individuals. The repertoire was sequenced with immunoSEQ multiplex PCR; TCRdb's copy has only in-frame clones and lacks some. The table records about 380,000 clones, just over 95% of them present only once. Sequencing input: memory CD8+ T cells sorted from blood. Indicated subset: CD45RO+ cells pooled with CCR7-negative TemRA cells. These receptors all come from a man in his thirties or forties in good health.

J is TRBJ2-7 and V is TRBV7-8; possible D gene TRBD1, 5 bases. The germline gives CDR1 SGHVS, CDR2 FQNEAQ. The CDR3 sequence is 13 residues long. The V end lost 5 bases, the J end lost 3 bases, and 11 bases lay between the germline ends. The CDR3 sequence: CASSTDRGYEQYF. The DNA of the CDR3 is TGTGCCAGCAGCACCGACAGAGGCTACGAGCAGTACTTC.

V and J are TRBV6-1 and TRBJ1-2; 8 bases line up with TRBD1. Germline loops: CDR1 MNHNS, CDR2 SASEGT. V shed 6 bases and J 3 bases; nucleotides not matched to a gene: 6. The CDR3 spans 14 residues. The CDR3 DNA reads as TGTGCCAGCAGCCGACAGGGGTTGGACTATGGCTACACCTTC. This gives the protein CASSRQGLDYGYTF.

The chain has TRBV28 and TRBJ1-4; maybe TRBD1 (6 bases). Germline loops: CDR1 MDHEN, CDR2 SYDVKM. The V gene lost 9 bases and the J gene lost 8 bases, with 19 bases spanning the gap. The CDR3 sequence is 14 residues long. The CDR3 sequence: CASYERQGSEKLFF. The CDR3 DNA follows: TGTGCCAGTTACGAGCGGCAGGGGAGCGAAAAACTGTTTTTT.

CDR3 residues: CASSLALSYQPQHF. In DNA, the CDR3 is TGTGCCAGCAGCTTAGCCCTCTCGTATCAGCCCCAGCATTTT. This chain joins TRBV7-8 and TRBJ1-5; no clear D gene. This CDR3 contains 14 residues. Germline V gives CDR1 SGHVS, CDR2 FQNEAQ. Trimming took off 0 bases at V and 5 bases at J, with 8 bases between the two ends.

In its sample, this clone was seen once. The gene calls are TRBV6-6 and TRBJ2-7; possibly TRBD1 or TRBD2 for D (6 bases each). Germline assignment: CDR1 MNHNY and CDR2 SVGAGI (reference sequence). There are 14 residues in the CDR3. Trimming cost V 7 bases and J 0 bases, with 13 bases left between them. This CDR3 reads CASTGAGGSYEQYF. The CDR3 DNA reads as TGTGCCAGCACGGGGGCCGGGGGCTCCTACGAGCAGTACTTC.

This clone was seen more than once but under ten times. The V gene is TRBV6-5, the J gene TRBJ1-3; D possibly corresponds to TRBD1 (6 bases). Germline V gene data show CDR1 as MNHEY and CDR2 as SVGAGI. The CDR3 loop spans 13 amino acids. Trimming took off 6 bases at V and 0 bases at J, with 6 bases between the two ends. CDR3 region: CASRDSSGNTIYF. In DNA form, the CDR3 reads TGTGCCAGCAGGGACAGCTCTGGAAACACCATATATTTT.

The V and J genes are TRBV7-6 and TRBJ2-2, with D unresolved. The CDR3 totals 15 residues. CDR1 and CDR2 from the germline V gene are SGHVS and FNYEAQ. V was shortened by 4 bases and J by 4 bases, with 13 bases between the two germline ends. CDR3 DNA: TGTGCCAGCAGCTCCCCTGGCCCGCCCACCGGGGAGCTGTTTTTT. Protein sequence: CASSSPGPPTGELFF.

The CDR3 DNA reads as TGTGCCAGCAGTTACGTATCGGGGAACACTGAAGCTTTCTTT. Protein sequence: CASSYVSGNTEAFF. This chain uses TRBV6-5 with TRBJ1-1; D unresolved. Germline values: CDR1 MNHEY, CDR2 SVGAGI. The germline V and J ends were trimmed by 2 bases and 1 base, with 8 bases remaining between them. This CDR3 has 14 amino acids.

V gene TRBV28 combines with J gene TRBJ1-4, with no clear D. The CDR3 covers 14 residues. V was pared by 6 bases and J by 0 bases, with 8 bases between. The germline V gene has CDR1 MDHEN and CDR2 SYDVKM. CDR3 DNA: TGTGCCAGCAGAAGACGACCAACTAATGAAAAACTGTTTTTT. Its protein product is CASRRRPTNEKLFF.

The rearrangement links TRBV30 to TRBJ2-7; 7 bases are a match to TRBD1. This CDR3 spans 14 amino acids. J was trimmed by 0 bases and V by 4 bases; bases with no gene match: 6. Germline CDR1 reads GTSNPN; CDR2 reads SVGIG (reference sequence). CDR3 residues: CAWNQGQSSYEQYF. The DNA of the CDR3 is TGTGCCTGGAACCAGGGACAGAGCTCCTACGAGCAGTACTTC.

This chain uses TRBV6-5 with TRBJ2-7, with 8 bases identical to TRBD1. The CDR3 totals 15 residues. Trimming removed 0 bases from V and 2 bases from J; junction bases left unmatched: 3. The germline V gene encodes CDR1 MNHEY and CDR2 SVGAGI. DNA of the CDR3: TGTGCCAGCAGTTACTCCCCACAGGGGGCCTACGAGCAGTACTTC. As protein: CASSYSPQGAYEQYF.

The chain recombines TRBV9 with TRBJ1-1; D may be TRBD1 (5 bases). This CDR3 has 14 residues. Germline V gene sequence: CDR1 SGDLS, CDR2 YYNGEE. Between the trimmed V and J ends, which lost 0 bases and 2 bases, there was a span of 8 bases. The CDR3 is CASSVGTKNTEAFF. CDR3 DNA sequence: TGTGCCAGCAGCGTAGGGACAAAAAACACTGAAGCTTTCTTT.

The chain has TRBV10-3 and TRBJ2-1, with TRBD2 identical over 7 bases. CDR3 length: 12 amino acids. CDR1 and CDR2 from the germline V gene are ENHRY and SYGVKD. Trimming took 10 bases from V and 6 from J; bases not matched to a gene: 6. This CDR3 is CATASGFNEQFF. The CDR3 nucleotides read TGTGCCACCGCTAGCGGCTTCAATGAGCAGTTCTTC.

DNA for the CDR3: TGTGCCAGCAGTTTTATCGCGGGAGGGGTGTATAGGCAGTACTTC. This translates into CASSFIAGGVYRQYF. The chain joins TRBV27 to TRBJ2-7; 9 bases align to TRBD2. Germline CDR1 and CDR2: MNHEY and SMNVEV (reference sequence). The CDR3 runs 15 residues. Trimming cost V 3 bases and J 9 bases; bases outside gene matches: 12.

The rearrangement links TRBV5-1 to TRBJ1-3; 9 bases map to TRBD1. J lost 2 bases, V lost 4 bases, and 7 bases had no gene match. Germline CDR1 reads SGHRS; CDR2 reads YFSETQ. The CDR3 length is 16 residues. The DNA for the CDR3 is TGCGCCAGCAGCGTGGACAGGGGCGGAACTGGAAACACCATATATTTT. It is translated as CASSVDRGGTGNTIYF.

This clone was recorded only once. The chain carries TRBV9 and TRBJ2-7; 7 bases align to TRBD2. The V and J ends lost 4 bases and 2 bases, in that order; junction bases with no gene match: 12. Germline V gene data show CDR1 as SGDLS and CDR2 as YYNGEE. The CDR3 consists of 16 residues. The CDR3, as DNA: TGTGCCAGCAGCCCGCGGTTGGTAGCGGGTCCCTACGAGCAGTACTTC. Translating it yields CASSPRLVAGPYEQYF.

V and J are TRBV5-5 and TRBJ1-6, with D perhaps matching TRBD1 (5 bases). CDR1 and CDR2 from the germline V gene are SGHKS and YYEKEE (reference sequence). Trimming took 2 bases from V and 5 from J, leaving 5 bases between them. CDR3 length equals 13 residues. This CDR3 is CASSLGDNSPLHF. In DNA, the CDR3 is TGTGCCAGCAGCTTAGGGGATAATTCACCCCTCCACTTT. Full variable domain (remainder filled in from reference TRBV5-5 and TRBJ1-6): DAGVTQSPTHLIKTRGQQVTLRCSPISGHKSVSWYQQVLGQGPQFIFQYYEKEERGRGNFPDRFSARQFPNYSSELNVNALLLGDSALYLCASSLGDNSPLHFGNGTRLTVT.

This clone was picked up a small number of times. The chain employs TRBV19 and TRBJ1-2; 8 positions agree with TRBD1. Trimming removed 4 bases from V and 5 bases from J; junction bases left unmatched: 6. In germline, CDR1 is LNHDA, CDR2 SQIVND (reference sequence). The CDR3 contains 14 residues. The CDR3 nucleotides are TGTGCCAGTAGTAAAACACAGGGGGAATATGGCTACACCTTC. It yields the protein CASSKTQGEYGYTF.

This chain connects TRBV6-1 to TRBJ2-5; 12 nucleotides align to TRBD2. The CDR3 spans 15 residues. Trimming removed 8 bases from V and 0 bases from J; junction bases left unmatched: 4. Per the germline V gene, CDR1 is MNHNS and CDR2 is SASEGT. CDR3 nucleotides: TGTGCCAGCTTAGGGACTAGCGGGTACCAAGAGACCCAGTACTTC. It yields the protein CASLGTSGYQETQYF.

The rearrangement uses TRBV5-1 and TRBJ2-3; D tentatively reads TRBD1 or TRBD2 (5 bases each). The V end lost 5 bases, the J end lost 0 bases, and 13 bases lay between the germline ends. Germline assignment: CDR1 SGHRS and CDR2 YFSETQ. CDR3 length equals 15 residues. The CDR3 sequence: CASRGRGESTDTQYF. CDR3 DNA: TGCGCCAGCAGGGGTCGAGGGGAAAGCACAGATACGCAGTATTTT. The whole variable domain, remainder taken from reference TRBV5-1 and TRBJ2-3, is KAGVTQTPRYLIKTRGQQVTLSCSPISGHRSVSWYQQTPGQGLQFLFEYFSETQRNKGNFPGRFSGRQFSNSRSEMNVSTLELGDSALYLCASRGRGESTDTQYFGPGTRLTVL.

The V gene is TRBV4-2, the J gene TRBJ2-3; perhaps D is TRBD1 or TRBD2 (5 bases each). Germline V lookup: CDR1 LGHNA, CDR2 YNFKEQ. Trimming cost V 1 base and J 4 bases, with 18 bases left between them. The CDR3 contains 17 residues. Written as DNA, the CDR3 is TGTGCCAGCAGCCAAGCCTTATGGGGGAGAGACCCAGATACGCAGTATTTT. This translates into CASSQALWGRDPDTQYF.

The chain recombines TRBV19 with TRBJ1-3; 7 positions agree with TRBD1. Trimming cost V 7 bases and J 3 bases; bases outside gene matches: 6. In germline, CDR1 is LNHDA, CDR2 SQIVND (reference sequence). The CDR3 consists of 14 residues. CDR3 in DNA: TGTGCCAGTATGACAGGGAACTTTGGAAACACCATATATTTT. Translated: CASMTGNFGNTIYF.

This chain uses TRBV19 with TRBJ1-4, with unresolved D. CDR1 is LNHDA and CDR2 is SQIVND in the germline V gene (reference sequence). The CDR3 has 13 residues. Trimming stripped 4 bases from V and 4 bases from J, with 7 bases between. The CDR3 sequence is CASSTYFNEKLFF. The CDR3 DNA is TGTGCCAGTAGTACATACTTTAATGAAAAACTGTTTTTT.

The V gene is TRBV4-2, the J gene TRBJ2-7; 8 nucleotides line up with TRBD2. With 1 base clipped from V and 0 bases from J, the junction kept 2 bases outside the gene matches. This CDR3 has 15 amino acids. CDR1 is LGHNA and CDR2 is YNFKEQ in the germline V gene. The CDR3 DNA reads TGTGCCAGCAGCCAAGCCGGGACTAGCTCCTACGAGCAGTACTTC. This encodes CASSQAGTSSYEQYF.

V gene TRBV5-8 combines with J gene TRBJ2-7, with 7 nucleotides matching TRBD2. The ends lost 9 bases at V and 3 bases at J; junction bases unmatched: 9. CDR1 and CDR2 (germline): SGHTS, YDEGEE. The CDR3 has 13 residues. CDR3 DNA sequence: TGTGCCACCTTGCCTAGCGGAGACTACGAGCAGTACTTC. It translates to CATLPSGDYEQYF.

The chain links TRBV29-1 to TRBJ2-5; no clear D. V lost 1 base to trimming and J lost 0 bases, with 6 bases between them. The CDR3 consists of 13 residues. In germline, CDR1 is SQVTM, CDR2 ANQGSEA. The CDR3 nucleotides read TGCAGCGTTGAAGGACGGCACCAAGAGACCCAGTACTTC. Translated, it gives CSVEGRHQETQYF.

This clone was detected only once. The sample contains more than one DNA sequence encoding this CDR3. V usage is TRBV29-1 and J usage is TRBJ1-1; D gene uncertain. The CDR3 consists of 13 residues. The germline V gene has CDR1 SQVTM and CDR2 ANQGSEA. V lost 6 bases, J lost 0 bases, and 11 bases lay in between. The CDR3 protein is CSVAGRLNTEAFF. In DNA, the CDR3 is TGCAGCGTCGCCGGGAGGTTGAACACTGAAGCTTTCTTT. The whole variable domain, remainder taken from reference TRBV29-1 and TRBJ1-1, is SAVISQKPSRDICQRGTSLTIQCQVDSQVTMMFWYRQQPGQSLTLIATANQGSEATYESGFVIDKFPISRPNLTFSTLTVSNMSPEDSSIYLCSVAGRLNTEAFFGQGTRLTVV.